Presented here are 29 T cell receptor beta chains from one specimen sequenced in a study of T-cell memory formation after mild COVID-19 (dated by TCRdb to the early 2020s). The method was 5' RACE. TCRdb names Illumina NovaSeq 6000 as the instrument used. The public reads were quality trimmed at Q25 with fastp and then assembled into clones with MiXCR by TCRdb, keeping productive beta chains. Rows with a matching CDR3 protein are joined into one entry that keeps the most common DNA and genes. A total of about 130,000 distinct CDR3 sequences appear in this sample, around 15% of them only once. The ten largest clones capture about 5% of the sample. Sequencing was done on a sample of PBMCs or a T cell subset sorted from them (not recorded which). These receptors came from a young man who had mild COVID-19 (a few samples of this study predate the infection). The sample titles of this study are shuffled in the database, so cell type and time point are left out; the donor was told from shared clones.

The rearrangement links TRBV10-3 to TRBJ2-2; D not resolved. This CDR3 comprises 14 residues. The germline V gene encodes CDR1 ENHRY and CDR2 SYGVKD. Trimming took off 2 bases at V and 3 bases at J, with 7 bases between the two ends. Here the CDR3 reads CAISEMGYTGELFF. CDR3 bases: TGTGCCATCAGTGAGATGGGGTACACCGGGGAGCTGTTTTTT.

The chain couples TRBV12-3 or TRBV12-4 to TRBJ2-2, with D tentatively TRBD2 (5 bases). The CDR3 runs to 14 residues. V was pared by 3 bases and J by 4 bases, with 9 bases between. The CDR3 DNA follows: TGTGCCAGCAGTTTGATCGAGGGCACCGGGGAGCTGTTTTTT. As protein: CASSLIEGTGELFF.

The chain is built from TRBV3-1 and TRBJ1-1; D unresolved. With 1 base removed from V and 5 bases from J, the gap between germline ends came to 8 bases. The germline V gene has CDR1 LGHDT and CDR2 YNNKEL (reference sequence). The CDR3 runs 13 residues. CDR3 nucleotide sequence: TGTGCCAGCAGCCAAGGGACGGAGACTGAAGCTTTCTTT. Amino acids: CASSQGTETEAFF.

This clonotype was detected only a few times. This clone may be a read error of a much larger clone one base away. The V call is TRBV7-3, the J call TRBJ2-7; possible D gene TRBD2, 6 bases. CDR3 size: 13 residues. Germline CDR1 and CDR2: SGHTA and FQGTGA. The CDR3 spells CASSVTAGYEQYF. Written as DNA, the CDR3 is TGTGCCAGCAGCGTAACGGCGGGATACGAGCAGTACTTC.

The chain links TRBV5-6 to TRBJ2-7; 12 bases align to TRBD1. This CDR3 is built from 15 residues. Germline CDR1 reads SGHDT; CDR2 reads YYEEEE. With V trimmed by 2 bases and J by 4 bases, 4 bases remained unmatched. The CDR3 coding sequence is TGTGCCAGCAGCTTAGGGACAGGGGGCGCATACGAGCAGTACTTC. This gives the protein CASSLGTGGAYEQYF.

This clonotype was seen only a few times. V usage is TRBV12-3 or TRBV12-4 and J usage is TRBJ1-5; D unclear. CDR3 length: 12 amino acids. The V gene lost 5 bases and the J gene lost 4 bases, with 6 bases spanning the gap. CDR3 nucleotide sequence: TGTGCCAGCAGTGCAAGGAATCAGCCCCAGCATTTT. It specifies CASSARNQPQHF.

V is TRBV7-9 and J is TRBJ1-3; tentatively, D is TRBD1 (5 bases). The CDR3 covers 14 residues. Trimming stripped 5 bases from V and 0 bases from J, with 8 bases between. Looked up from germline, CDR1 is SEHNR and CDR2 is FQNEAQ (reference sequence). The CDR3 DNA reads as TGTGCCAGCAGCGCAGGGATCTCTGGAAACACCATATATTTT. Amino acids: CASSAGISGNTIYF.

The rearrangement joins TRBV20-1 to TRBJ1-4, with D possibly TRBD1 on 6 matching bases. This CDR3 spans 14 amino acids. The V end lost 3 bases, the J end lost 7 bases, and 15 bases lay between the germline ends. Germline CDR1 and CDR2: DFQATT and SNEGSKA (reference sequence). The CDR3 bases are TGCAGTGCTAGTCTGGGGGCCGTAGGTGAAAAACTGTTTTTT. As protein: CSASLGAVGEKLFF.

V is TRBV6-6 and J is TRBJ2-3; 7 bases are shared with TRBD2. Germline CDR1 reads MNHNY; CDR2 reads SVGAGI (reference sequence). CDR3 length: 15 residues. J was trimmed by 4 bases and V by 2 bases; bases with no gene match: 6. CDR3 nucleotides: TGTGCCAGCAGTTACGGGGGGGGATACGCAGATACGCAGTATTTT. It codes for CASSYGGGYADTQYF.

The CDR3, as DNA: TGCAGTGCTAGAGCCCGGAGAGGTCCCCAGCCCCAGCATTTT. Amino acids: CSARARRGPQPQHF. The chain uses TRBV20-1 and TRBJ1-5; D is unresolved. Germline V gives CDR1 DFQATT, CDR2 SNEGSKA (reference sequence). Trimming removed 1 base at V and 7 bases at J, with 14 bases between. The CDR3 length is 14 residues.

This clonotype was seen only a few times. This rearrangement joins TRBV4-3 to TRBJ2-7; D is undetermined. The CDR3 extends over 17 amino acids. CDR1 LGHNA and CDR2 YSLEER come from the germline V gene. The V end lost 0 bases, the J end lost 2 bases, and 17 bases lay between the germline ends. CDR3 protein: CASSQDLSRSSTYEQYF. The CDR3, as DNA: TGCGCCAGCAGCCAAGACCTCTCCCGCAGCTCAACCTACGAGCAGTACTTC.

A few counts support this clonotype. This sequence joins TRBV7-9 and TRBJ2-2, with no clear D. Germline V gene data show CDR1 as SEHNR and CDR2 as FQNEAQ (reference sequence). This CDR3 has 13 amino acids. The V end was cut by 0 bases, the J end by 13 bases, with 12 bases between. In nucleotides, the CDR3 is TGTGCCAGCAGCTTAGCGCGAATGGGTGTGCTGTTTTTT. The encoded protein is CASSLARMGVLFF.

This chain connects TRBV18 to TRBJ2-7; a weak D match, TRBD2 (6 bases). CDR1 KGHSH and CDR2 LQKENI come from the germline V gene. This CDR3 has 15 amino acids. The V gene lost 5 bases and the J gene lost 0 bases, with 14 bases spanning the gap. CDR3 coding DNA: TGTGCCAGCTCAACGACTCGGGGGAACTCCTACGAGCAGTACTTC. Protein: CASSTTRGNSYEQYF. The whole variable domain, filled in from reference TRBV18 and TRBJ2-7, reads NAGVMQNPRHLVRRRGQEARLRCSPMKGHSHVYWYRQLPEEGLKFMVYLQKENIIDESGMPKERFSAEFPKEGPSILRIQQVVRGDSAAYFCASSTTRGNSYEQYFGPGTRLTVT.

This clonotype was found a few times. The rearrangement links TRBV20-1 to TRBJ2-5; 10 bases are a match to TRBD2. Germline V gene lookup returns CDR1 DFQATT and CDR2 SNEGSKA (reference sequence). After removal of 5 bases from V and 1 base from J, the junction contained 4 bases not matched to a gene. The CDR3 extends over 14 amino acids. The CDR3 DNA follows: TGCAGTGCTCGGACTAGCGGACCCCAAGAGACCCAGTACTTC. Amino acids: CSARTSGPQETQYF.

This clonotype was counted between two and nine times. V and J are TRBV18 and TRBJ2-3; D remains ambiguous. Deletions cut 5 bases from V and 5 bases from J, with 11 bases between. Germline V gives CDR1 KGHSH, CDR2 LQKENI. This CDR3 is 13 amino acids long. CDR3 region: CASSSTNGDTQYF. The CDR3, as DNA: TGTGCCAGCTCATCTACCAATGGAGATACGCAGTATTTT.

This clonotype has a handful of counts. The chain employs TRBV4-3 and TRBJ1-2; D call uncertain. The germline V gene encodes CDR1 LGHNA and CDR2 YSLEER. Trimming stripped 0 bases from V and 5 bases from J, with 13 bases between. This CDR3 contains 15 residues. Here the CDR3 DNA reads TGCGCCAGCAGCCAAGATCTACTGGGCCGTTATGGCTACACCTTC. This sequence encodes CASSQDLLGRYGYTF.

Many counts were recorded for this clonotype. This chain links TRBV5-1 with TRBJ2-5, with D perhaps matching TRBD1 or TRBD2 (5 bases each). The CDR3 extends over 15 amino acids. Trimming shortened V by 6 bases and J by 0 bases, and 15 bases separated the two germline ends. The germline V gene encodes CDR1 SGHRS and CDR2 YFSETQ. CDR3 in amino acids: CASTPGRQYQETQYF. In nucleotides, the CDR3 is TGCGCCAGCACCCCGGGACGGCAGTACCAAGAGACCCAGTACTTC.

This clonotype has a handful of counts. This chain links TRBV12-3 or TRBV12-4 with TRBJ2-5; D assignment may be TRBD1 or TRBD2 (5 bases each). The V end was cut by 4 bases, the J end by 4 bases, with 13 bases between. The CDR3 runs to 14 residues. The CDR3 sequence is CASSSRSGRETQYF. The CDR3 nucleotides read TGTGCCAGCAGTTCAAGATCGGGGCGAGAGACCCAGTACTTC.

A few counts support this clonotype. The V call is TRBV6-6, the J call TRBJ2-2, with D tentatively TRBD1 (6 bases). Trimming cost V 3 bases and J 4 bases, with 18 bases left between them. This CDR3 has 17 amino acids. Per germline, CDR1 MNHNY and CDR2 SVGAGI (reference sequence). The CDR3 protein is CASSYHRARRATGELFF. In DNA form, the CDR3 reads TGTGCCAGCAGTTATCACAGGGCCCGCCGAGCCACCGGGGAGCTGTTTTTT.

J is TRBJ2-3 and V is TRBV10-3, with D possibly called TRBD1 or TRBD2 (5 bases each). In germline, CDR1 is ENHRY, CDR2 SYGVKD. Trimming shortened V by 4 bases and J by 6 bases, and 23 bases separated the two germline ends. CDR3 length equals 17 residues. The CDR3: CAISGPRGPSNQDTQYF. CDR3 DNA: TGTGCCATCAGTGGACCCCGGGGCCCAAGCAATCAGGATACGCAGTATTTT.

V usage is TRBV7-2 and J usage is TRBJ2-5; 7 nucleotides match TRBD1. This CDR3 comprises 14 residues. V lost 4 bases and J lost 4; bases outside the gene matches: 6. Looked up from germline, CDR1 is SGHTA and CDR2 is FQGNSA. The DNA of the CDR3 is TGTGCCAGCAGCTCCTACAGGGGTGGAGAGACCCAGTACTTC. Protein: CASSSYRGGETQYF.

As regards this clonotype: A much bigger clone sits one base away, suggesting this may be a read error. V and J are TRBV7-3 and TRBJ2-1, with 9 bases lining up with TRBD2. The CDR3 totals 12 residues. Per the germline V gene, CDR1 is SGHTA and CDR2 is FQGTGA. The trim removed 8 bases at V and 10 bases at J, leaving 6 bases unmatched. The CDR3 DNA follows: TGTGCCAGCGGCAAACTAGCGGGCGAGCAGTTCTTC. Its protein is CASGKLAGEQFF.

The CDR3 loop is CASSLGSGQEAFF. The CDR3 DNA follows: TGTGCCAGCAGCCTTGGTTCGGGACAAGAAGCTTTCTTT. The J gene is TRBJ1-1, the V gene TRBV5-5, with D tentatively TRBD1 (6 bases). CDR1 and CDR2 (germline): SGHKS, YYEKEE (reference sequence). The CDR3 runs to 13 residues. V was trimmed by 4 bases and J by 8 bases, leaving 15 bases between them.

This clonotype showed up just a few times. The rearrangement joins TRBV13 to TRBJ2-3; 7 bases agree with TRBD2. Per the germline V gene, CDR1 is PRHDT and CDR2 is FYEKMQ (reference sequence). V lost 6 bases and J lost 1; bases outside the gene matches: 4. The CDR3 sequence is 14 residues long. The CDR3 DNA is TGTGCCAGCAGTTCACGGGGGGGCACAGATACGCAGTATTTT. Translated, it gives CASSSRGGTDTQYF.

This clonotype was seen a handful of times. Written as DNA, the CDR3 is TGCGCCAGCAGCCCACTTCCGGGACAGTTAACAGATACGCAGTATTTT. The encoded protein is CASSPLPGQLTDTQYF. The V call is TRBV5-1, the J call TRBJ2-3; 7 bases match TRBD1. Germline lookup yields CDR1 SGHRS and CDR2 YFSETQ. The junction had 11 bases not matched to a gene; V was cut back by 4 bases and J by 3 bases. The CDR3 is 16 residues long.

V and J are TRBV4-3 and TRBJ2-3; 15 bases match TRBD2. The CDR3 is 17 residues long. Germline CDR1 is LGHNA and CDR2 is YSLEER. V was clipped by 4 bases and J by 4 bases; unmatched bases: 6. The CDR3: CASSLRTSGGGADTQYF. CDR3 DNA sequence: TGCGCCAGCAGCCTTCGGACTAGCGGGGGGGGTGCAGATACGCAGTATTTT.

The chain joins TRBV20-1 to TRBJ1-2; D ambiguous. Trimming cost V 6 bases and J 6 bases, with 11 bases left between them. From germline, CDR1 is DFQATT and CDR2 SNEGSKA (reference sequence). The CDR3 spans 11 residues. This chain's CDR3 is CSALRTDGYTF. CDR3 in DNA: TGCAGTGCCCTTAGGACTGATGGCTACACCTTC.

This rearrangement joins TRBV6-6 to TRBJ2-4; D perhaps matches TRBD1 (6 bases). The V gene lost 8 bases and the J gene lost 1 base, with 12 bases spanning the gap. This CDR3 has 14 amino acids. From germline, CDR1 is MNHNY and CDR2 SVGAGI (reference sequence). CDR3 protein: CASGSTGAKNIQYF. As DNA, the CDR3 is TGTGCCAGCGGCTCAACAGGGGCCAAAAACATTCAGTACTTC.

As concerns this clonotype: The junction departs from germline at one end; a sequencing error may be responsible. The chain uses TRBV18 and TRBJ1-1; D possibly corresponds to TRBD1 (5 bases). The CDR3 length is 12 residues. CDR1 is KGHSH, CDR2 LQKENI, per germline. CDR3 nucleotide sequence: TGTGCCAGCTCAGCGGTGGCTTGGGGGGGAGTCTTT. Protein sequence: CASSAVAWGGVF.